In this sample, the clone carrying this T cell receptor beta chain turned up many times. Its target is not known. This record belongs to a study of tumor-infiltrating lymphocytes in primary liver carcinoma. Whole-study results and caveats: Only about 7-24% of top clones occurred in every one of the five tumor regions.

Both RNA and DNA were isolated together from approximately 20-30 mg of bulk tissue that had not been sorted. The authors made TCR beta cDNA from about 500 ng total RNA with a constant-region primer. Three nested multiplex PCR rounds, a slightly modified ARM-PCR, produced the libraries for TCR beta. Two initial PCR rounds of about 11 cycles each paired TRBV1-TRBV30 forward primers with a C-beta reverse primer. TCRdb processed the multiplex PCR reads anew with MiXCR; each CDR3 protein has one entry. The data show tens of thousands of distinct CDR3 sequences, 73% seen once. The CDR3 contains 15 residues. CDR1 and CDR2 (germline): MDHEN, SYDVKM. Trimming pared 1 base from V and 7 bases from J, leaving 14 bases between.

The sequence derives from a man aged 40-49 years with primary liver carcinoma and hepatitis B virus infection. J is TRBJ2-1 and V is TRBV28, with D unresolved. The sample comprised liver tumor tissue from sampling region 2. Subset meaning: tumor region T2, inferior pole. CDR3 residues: CASSLSGRVGNEQFF. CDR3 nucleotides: TGTGCCAGCAGTTTATCGGGCCGGGTGGGGAATGAGCAGTTCTTC.